Included here is one T cell receptor beta chain sequence, with context. This entry is derived from a study of blood T cell repertoires in COVID-19. Turning to the study itself: Nucleic acid was either cDNA or gDNA, and it came from T cells, B-cell-depleted T cells, or PBMCs.

Original processing notes: Nucleated cell number was recorded as an estimate derived from reference gene primer amplification. Profiled with immunoSEQ multiplex PCR; TCRdb holds only in-frame clones, not every one. That table gives V, J and clone size, and the DNA gave D and trimming. The table lists 410,000 or so clones, about 88% of them singletons, with under 2% in the top ten. Trimming cost V 8 bases and J 5 bases, with 15 bases left between them. Per the germline V gene, CDR1 is ENHRY and CDR2 is SYGVKD. The CDR3 is 13 residues long. Patients of the Seattle cohort, enrolled during active infection, were followed longitudinally.

Material for sequencing was peripheral blood. This TCR came from a woman in her 40s with COVID-19, enrolled during active disease. The chain couples TRBV10-3 to TRBJ1-1; no clear D. In DNA form, the CDR3 reads TGTGCCATCGAACCCGAAGGAGAGACTGAAGCTTTCTTT. This sequence encodes CAIEPEGETEAFF.